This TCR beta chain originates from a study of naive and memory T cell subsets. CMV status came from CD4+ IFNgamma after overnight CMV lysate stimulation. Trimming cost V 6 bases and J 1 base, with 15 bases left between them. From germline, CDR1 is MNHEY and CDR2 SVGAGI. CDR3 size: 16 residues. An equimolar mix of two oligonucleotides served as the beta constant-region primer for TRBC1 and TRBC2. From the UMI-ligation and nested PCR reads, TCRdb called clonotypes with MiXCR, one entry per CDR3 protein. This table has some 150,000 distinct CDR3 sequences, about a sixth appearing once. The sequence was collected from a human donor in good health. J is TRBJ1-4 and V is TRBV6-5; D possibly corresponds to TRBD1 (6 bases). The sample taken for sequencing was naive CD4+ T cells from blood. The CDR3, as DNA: TGTGCCAGCAGACAACAGGGAGTAGGAACTAATGAAAAACTGTTTTTT. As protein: CASRQQGVGTNEKLFF.